This T cell receptor (beta chain) was identified during a study of Ad26.COV2.S vaccination and SARS-CoV-2 variants. Study details: Donor allocation was to the COV1001 Ad26.COV2.S trial arm.

Notes on this clone: Antigen specificity is unknown.

Study-level findings and limits: Vaccine recipients showed a spike-specific TCR breadth that was higher than in placebo recipients.

There are 15 residues in the CDR3. CDR1 is SGHDT, CDR2 YYEEEE, per germline. V gave up 5 bases and J gave up 0 bases, with 12 bases separating them. Treatment indicated: roughly 18 received Ad26.COV2.S at low or high dose, single or two shots; about five received placebo; per-sample allocation not given. The samples date from day 63 after the first vaccine or placebo injection. This vaccine is an Ad26 vector that expresses the Wuhan-strain SARS-CoV-2 spike. The table came from immunoSEQ multiplex PCR; TCRdb's copy has only in-frame clones and leaves some out. The data contain hundreds of thousands of clones, 80% to 95% of them singletons.

The genes are TRBV5-6 and TRBJ1-5; TRBD1 might be the D (5 bases). The specimen comprised peripheral blood, sampled in a trial of Ad26.COV2.S vaccine versus placebo. This clonotype was obtained from a person aged 18-60 years who received the Ad26.COV2.S COVID-19 vaccine or a placebo. The CDR3 region has the DNA TGTGCCAGCAGAATTTGGGGGGGTAGCAATCAGCCCCAGCATTTT. This translates into CASRIWGGSNQPQHF. Using reference TRBV5-6 and TRBJ1-5 for the parts outside the CDR3, the full variable domain is DAGVTQSPTHLIKTRGQQVTLRCSPKSGHDTVSWYQQALGQGPQFIFQYYEEEERQRGNFPDRFSGHQFPNYSSELNVNALLLGDSALYLCASRIWGGSNQPQHFGDGTRLSIL.